This T cell receptor (beta chain) was identified in a study of spatial heterogeneity in lung cancer. Overall study: There were consistently more beta-chain sequences detected than alpha-chain sequences.

Time point specified: sample taken at primary tumor resection. Tumor, nontumor lung or frozen PBMC supplied whole RNA that was sequenced unsorted. The donors were 70 or so patients with non-small cell lung cancer that was early-stage and untreated. CDR1 is GTSNPN, CDR2 SVGIG, per germline (reference sequence). CDR3 length equals 15 residues. The V gene lost 2 bases and the J gene lost 5 bases, with 16 bases spanning the gap. Unique molecular identifiers tagged every individual TCR cDNA molecule. TCRdb ran MiXCR on the 5' RACE reads and lists one entry per CDR3 protein. The sample includes around 4,000 distinct CDR3 sequences, roughly a quarter of them seen just once.

Source: normal lung tissue next to the tumor, taken at surgery. The chain has TRBV30 and TRBJ2-1; D is uncertain. This receptor was obtained from a male donor with early-stage non-small cell lung cancer. The CDR3 bases are TGTGCCTGGAGTCCTATAAGTTCCGGTCACAATGAGCAGTTCTTC. Translated, it gives CAWSPISSGHNEQFF.